These 7 T cell receptor beta chains originate from one sample sequenced in a study of T cell repertoires in cytomegalovirus infection. Which antigens these TCRs recognize remains unknown. TCRdb fed the reads into MiXCR, producing one record per CDR3 protein. The sample lists approximately 1,000,000 distinct CDR3 sequences, roughly 30% occurring once. Material: cultured CD8+ T cells from PBMCs, obtained from culture after CMV antigen stimulation. The receptors derive from a human donor in good health (CMV status not recorded). Some clones in this sample may be carry-over from other donors' samples.

The chain links TRBV6-5 to TRBJ2-3; a weak D match, TRBD2 (6 bases). This CDR3 spans 14 amino acids. Trimming stripped 5 bases from V and 4 bases from J, with 13 bases between. From germline, CDR1 is MNHEY and CDR2 SVGAGI. The CDR3 sequence: CASSQTGVADTQYF. The CDR3 DNA follows: TGTGCCAGCAGTCAAACGGGGGTGGCAGATACGCAGTATTTT.

The CDR3 sequence is CSASEGAQYF. CDR3 DNA sequence: TGCAGTGCTAGTGAAGGGGCTCAGTACTTC. The chain is built from TRBV20-1 and TRBJ2-4; D is possibly TRBD1 (5 bases). V dropped 3 bases and J dropped 12 bases, with 9 bases sitting between them. The germline gives CDR1 DFQATT, CDR2 SNEGSKA (reference sequence). This CDR3 is built from 10 residues.

In this sample, this clonotype turned up many times. This chain connects TRBV7-9 to TRBJ1-4; D perhaps matches TRBD1 (6 bases). The CDR3 sequence is 15 residues long. Germline V gives CDR1 SEHNR, CDR2 FQNEAQ (reference sequence). V was clipped by 5 bases and J by 8 bases, with 18 bases between them. CDR3 sequence: CASSLPGTPVEKLFF. Here the CDR3 DNA reads TGTGCCAGCAGCCTACCTGGGACACCGGTGGAAAAACTGTTTTTT.

The V gene is TRBV2, the J gene TRBJ1-1, with D perhaps matching TRBD1 (5 bases). Trimming removed 1 base at V and 0 bases at J, with 6 bases between. Germline values: CDR1 SNHLY, CDR2 FYNNEI. There are 14 residues in the CDR3. In DNA, the CDR3 is TGTGCCAGCAGTGAAGTGGGGGTGAACACTGAAGCTTTCTTT. Amino acid sequence: CASSEVGVNTEAFF.

This clonotype was counted only a few times. The CDR3, as DNA: TGTGCCAGCGGAAGGACAGATACGCAGTATTTT. Translation gives CASGRTDTQYF. V and J are TRBV9 and TRBJ2-3; D unclear. The CDR3 extends over 11 amino acids. V was trimmed by 7 bases and J by 3 bases, leaving 6 bases between them. Germline V lookup: CDR1 SGDLS, CDR2 YYNGEE.

This sequence joins TRBV7-9 and TRBJ2-1, with D tentatively TRBD2 (5 bases). V was clipped by 4 bases and J by 6 bases, with 22 bases between them. The CDR3 has 17 amino acids. Germline lookup yields CDR1 SEHNR and CDR2 FQNEAQ (reference sequence). The CDR3 region is CASSSWVLDLLSNEQFF. Written as DNA, the CDR3 is TGTGCCAGCAGCTCGTGGGTACTAGATCTATTGTCCAATGAGCAGTTCTTC.

This clonotype was seen just once. The V call is TRBV6-2 or TRBV6-3, the J call TRBJ1-5, with unresolved D. V was pared by 2 bases and J by 0 bases, with 5 bases between. Germline V gene sequence: CDR1 MNHEY, CDR2 SVGEGT. The CDR3 runs to 14 residues. CDR3 region: CASSYPASNQPQHF. The CDR3 coding sequence is TGTGCCAGCAGTTACCCAGCTAGCAATCAGCCCCAGCATTTT.